This TCR beta chain was recovered during a study of beta chain features in type 1 diabetes. Study in general: Sorted cells examined across all samples numbered approximately 100 million. The study, taken as a whole, reports: Among all four CD4+ subsets, Type 1 diabetes patients had TCRB CDR3s that were moderately but significantly shorter. VDJ junctions from patients with type 1 diabetes contained fewer insertions and more deletions.

This CDR3 region has 15 residues. The germline CDR1 and CDR2 sequences are LGHNA and YSLEER. A few counts support this clone. Its specificity is unknown. The junction does not match germline at one end; this may be a read error. Expressed TCRB transcripts were sequenced, since all the RNA that had been isolated was reverse transcribed. Using immunoSEQ multiplex PCR, the repertoire was profiled, and TCRdb retains in-frame clones only, with some absent. The data show 620,000 or so clones, around 16% seen once. This sequence was found in a man aged 18-30 years in good health. The material sequenced was naive CD4+ T cells from blood. J is TRBJ1-1 and V is TRBV4-3, with D maybe TRBD1 (5 bases). The CDR3 DNA follows: TGCGCCAGCAGCAAAGACAGAGGTCGGGACACTGAAGCTTTCTTT. Amino acid sequence: CASSKDRGRDTEAFF.